These T cell receptor beta chains were read from a single sample in a study of T cell responses to AZD1222 COVID-19 vaccine. Measured with immunoSEQ multiplex PCR; TCRdb has only the in-frame clones, and not every one. The table has 53,000 or so clones, 80% to 90% seen once. The sequenced sample was peripheral blood, obtained 28 days after the second AZD1222 dose. Receptors originate from an adult who received the AZD1222 COVID-19 vaccine. The CDR3 runs from the conserved cysteine through the conserved F or W. The order of the fields is D gene, J gene, clone size, V gene, CDR3 DNA, CDR3 protein. The D gene is left open where the match is weak. Part of the rows lack a size; the others show once, few, many or a class for expanded clones.

.	TRBJ2-7	.	TRBV6-5	TGTGCCAGCAGTTACCGAGACGGAGGGCCCTACGAGCAGTACTTC	CASSYRDGGPYEQYF
.	TRBJ2-7	.	TRBV28	TGTGCCAGCAGTCCCCCTCGACAGTACGAGCAGTACTTC	CASSPPRQYEQYF
.	TRBJ1-1	.	TRBV28	TGTGCCAGCAGTTTCATAGGACCGAACACTGAAGCTTTCTTT	CASSFIGPNTEAFF
.	TRBJ2-7	.	TRBV28	TGTGCCAGCAGCCAACCCGGGGGGCACTTCTACGAGCAGTACTTC	CASSQPGGHFYEQYF
.	TRBJ1-2	few	TRBV19	TGTGCCAGTAGTATAGATCTGGGAACGTATGGCTACACCTTC	CASSIDLGTYGYTF
.	TRBJ2-1	.	TRBV30	TGTGCCTGGAGTTCTCGGGATGAGCAGTTCTTC	CAWSSRDEQFF
TRBD2	TRBJ2-2	.	TRBV5-1	TGCGCCAGCAGCCTACAAGCGGGAGAGGACACCGGGGAGCTGTTTTTT	CASSLQAGEDTGELFF
TRBD1	TRBJ1-1	.	TRBV19	TGTGCCAGTAGTACGGGACAGGGGGCGGGCGACACTGAAGCTTTCTTT	CASSTGQGAGDTEAFF
.	TRBJ2-5	.	TRBV2	TGTGCCAGCAGTGGGAGGGAGGGGGCCCAGTACTTC	CASSGREGAQYF
.	TRBJ2-5	.	TRBV7-7	TGTGCCAGCAGCTTAGTGCTCACGGGTGTACAAGAGACCCAGTACTTC	CASSLVLTGVQETQYF
TRBD1	TRBJ1-3	.	TRBV7-9	TGTGCCAGCAGCCCGGCGGGACAGGGGCCTTCTAGTTCCGGAAACACCATATATTTT	CASSPAGQGPSSSGNTIYF
TRBD1	TRBJ2-7	.	TRBV5-1	TGCGCCAGCAGCTGGCCTGGGGGACAGGGGGCCGAGCAGTACTTC	CASSWPGGQGAEQYF
TRBD2	TRBJ2-1	.	TRBV28	TGTGCCTGCGAGACTAGCGCCAATTACAATGAGCAGTTCTTC	CACETSANYNEQFF
.	TRBJ1-5	.	TRBV4-2	TGTGCCAGCAGCCAACCTACAGGGAATCAGCCCCAGCATTTT	CASSQPTGNQPQHF
TRBD2	TRBJ2-2	.	TRBV6-2/TRBV6-3	TGTGCCAGCAGTTGGGGTGGCGGGAGATCAAACACCGGGGAGCTGTTTTTT	CASSWGGGRSNTGELFF
.	TRBJ2-2	.	TRBV3-1/TRBV3-2	TGTGCCAGCAGCCAAAGGAGCACCGGGGAGCTGTTTTTT	CASSQRSTGELFF
.	TRBJ1-2	few	TRBV7-2	TGTGCCAGCAGCCAAGGAAGGAAAGGGGCGCATGGCTACACCTTC	CASSQGRKGAHGYTF
.	TRBJ2-5	.	TRBV18	TGTGCCAGCTCACCCCGGGGCGCACAAGAGACCCAGTACTTC	CASSPRGAQETQYF
.	TRBJ2-5	once	TRBV7-2	TGTGCCAGCAGCTCCTCGACAGTGAGGTGGGGGACCCAGTACTTC	CASSSSTVRWGTQYF
.	TRBJ2-1	.	TRBV28	TGTGCCAGCAGCCAGGGGTCCATCAATGAGCAGTTCTTC	CASSQGSINEQFF
.	TRBJ2-3	.	TRBV7-6	TGTGCCAGCAGCTTGCTCCGCGACACGCAGTATTTT	CASSLLRDTQYF
.	TRBJ2-7	.	TRBV18	TGTGCCAGCTCCAAAGGCATCGGGTACGAGCAGTACTTC	CASSKGIGYEQYF
TRBD1	TRBJ2-5	once	TRBV5-1	TGCGCCAGCAGCGCGGGGACAGGGGAGTACCAAGAGACCCAGTACTTC	CASSAGTGEYQETQYF
.	TRBJ2-1	.	TRBV28	TGTGCCAGCAGTTTAATCACTCGGGGGAGCTCCTACAATGAGCAGTTCTTC	CASSLITRGSSYNEQFF
.	TRBJ2-7	.	TRBV5-1	TGCGCCAGCAGCGCGACAGTGAATTACGAGCAGTACTTC	CASSATVNYEQYF
.	TRBJ2-2	.	TRBV14	TGTGCCAGCAGCCACCGGGACTTTTTCACCGGGGAGCTGTTTTTT	CASSHRDFFTGELFF
TRBD1	TRBJ1-4	.	TRBV6-5	TGTGCCAGCAGTTCCGACAGGGTGGGGGAAAAACTGTTTTTT	CASSSDRVGEKLFF
.	TRBJ1-2	few	TRBV28	TGTGCCAGCGTTACGACGGGCACAGTGAATGGCTACACCTTC	CASVTTGTVNGYTF
.	TRBJ2-1	.	TRBV19	TGTGCCAGTAGTATAGATGGGGAGACAGGACACAATGAGCAGTTCTTC	CASSIDGETGHNEQFF
.	TRBJ1-6	.	TRBV27	TGTGCCAGCAGTTTTTCTCAGGGGATTTCACCCCTCCACTTT	CASSFSQGISPLHF
.	TRBJ2-7	once	TRBV2	TGTGCCAGCGCACGCCTCAGGAGCTCCTACGAGCAGTACTTC	CASARLRSSYEQYF
TRBD1	TRBJ1-5	.	TRBV6-2/TRBV6-3	TGTGCCAGCAGCCACGGACAGGGGGACCAGCCCCAGCATTTT	CASSHGQGDQPQHF
.	TRBJ2-3	.	TRBV10-3	TGTGCCATCAGTGAGTCGGGCCACCGACTGATCACAGATACGCAGTATTTT	CAISESGHRLITDTQYF
TRBD2	TRBJ2-7	.	TRBV28	TGTGCCAGCAGTTCCCCTCTAGCGGGAGTGGGGGAGCAGTACTTC	CASSSPLAGVGEQYF
.	TRBJ2-7	.	TRBV19	TGTGCCAGTAGTATAGGACTAGGCGGGTCCTACGAGCAGTACTTC	CASSIGLGGSYEQYF
TRBD2	TRBJ2-7	.	TRBV4-1	TGCGCCAGCAGCCCCGGGACTACCCCACAGTACGAGCAGTACTTC	CASSPGTTPQYEQYF
TRBD2	TRBJ2-3	.	TRBV5-1	TGCGCCAGCAGCTTGATCCCACTCTTCCGGGGGGGTATCGTAGATACGCAGTATTTT	CASSLIPLFRGGIVDTQYF
TRBD1	TRBJ1-2	.	TRBV28	TGTGCCAGCAGTTCGACAGGGAGAAACTATGGCTACACCTTC	CASSSTGRNYGYTF
TRBD1	TRBJ2-1	.	TRBV9	TGTGCCAGCAGCGGTGGGGACAGGGGTTACAATGAGCAGTTCTTC	CASSGGDRGYNEQFF
.	TRBJ1-6	.	TRBV3-1/TRBV3-2	TGTGCCAGCAGCCAAGTCCGAGGATCACCCCTCCACTTT	CASSQVRGSPLHF
TRBD1	TRBJ1-4	.	TRBV28	TGTGCCAGCAATCTAAGGGGACAGGGGGCTCATCGAGAAAAACTGTTTTTT	CASNLRGQGAHREKLFF
TRBD1	TRBJ1-2	.	TRBV10-3	TGTGCCATCAGTGATCTGGGACAGGGTAACTATGGCTACACCTTC	CAISDLGQGNYGYTF
.	TRBJ2-3	.	TRBV28	TGTGCCAGCGGCCGAGGCGCCGGACTCACAGATACGCAGTATTTT	CASGRGAGLTDTQYF
.	TRBJ1-5	.	TRBV7-2	TGTGCCAGCAGCTTAGATGGCCGGGGGAGGCCCCAGCATTTT	CASSLDGRGRPQHF
.	TRBJ2-5	.	TRBV29-1	TGCAGCGTTGAAGATCTTAGTCGCTGGGGGAAAGAGACCCAGTACTTC	CSVEDLSRWGKETQYF
.	TRBJ1-2	once	TRBV5-1	TGCGCCAGCAGCTTGGGGACGTCGGACAGTGGCTATGGCTACACCTTC	CASSLGTSDSGYGYTF
TRBD1	TRBJ2-3	.	TRBV6-2/TRBV6-3	TGTGCCAGCAGTTATTTTCCAGGGGGCGCGGATTGGAACACAGATACGCAGTATTTT	CASSYFPGGADWNTDTQYF
TRBD2	TRBJ2-3	few	TRBV29-1	TGCAGCAGTGAGGGACTAGCGTTAGGAGATACGCAGTATTTT	CSSEGLALGDTQYF
TRBD2	TRBJ2-5	.	TRBV12-5	TGTGCTAGTGGTTTGGGAGCTAGCGGGAGGGAAGAGACCCAGTACTTC	CASGLGASGREETQYF
.	TRBJ2-2	.	TRBV7-7	TGTGCCAGCAGCTTGTTAGAGTCCGGAAGCTCGTCCGGGGAGCTGTTTTTT	CASSLLESGSSSGELFF
TRBD2	TRBJ2-1	.	TRBV3-1/TRBV3-2	TGTGCCAGCAGCCGGCTAGCGGGAGGGACCTTCTACAATGAGCAGTTCTTC	CASSRLAGGTFYNEQFF
TRBD1	TRBJ2-1	.	TRBV19	TGTGCCAGTAGCCCGGGACAGGGGGCACTCAATGAGCAGTTCTTC	CASSPGQGALNEQFF
TRBD1	TRBJ1-2	.	TRBV30	TGTGCCTGGAGTGCGGGACAGGTGAACAATGGCTACACCTTC	CAWSAGQVNNGYTF
.	TRBJ2-5	once	TRBV24-1	TGTGCCACCAGTCAGGGGAGGGGGAGAGCAGAGACCCAGTACTTC	CATSQGRGRAETQYF
.	TRBJ1-2	.	TRBV4-1	TGCGCCAGCAGCCAGGGTCCGGGACATACGAACTATGGCTACACCTTC	CASSQGPGHTNYGYTF
.	TRBJ2-7	.	TRBV28	TGTGCCAGCAGTTTCTCCCCCCGCGAGCAGTACTTC	CASSFSPREQYF
.	TRBJ2-3	.	TRBV19	TGTGCCAGTAGAACAGGGCCTGATACGCAGTATTTT	CASRTGPDTQYF